This T cell receptor (beta chain) was captured in a study of cytomegalovirus exposure and HLA in healthy donors. Study-level background: There were roughly 120 million unique TCR beta sequences, drawn from approximately 180 million T cells, in an earlier analysis.

Sampled while nominally healthy, donors likely had unrecorded immune exposures. PCR used 60 Vbeta primers and 13 Jbeta primers. Clones were read by immunoSEQ multiplex PCR, and TCRdb kept only the in-frame ones, dropping some. Of about 130,000 clones in the sample, around 74% were seen once. The clonotype originates from a male donor in good health and CMV-seronegative. The material sequenced was PBMCs.

The CDR3 sequence: CASSSPDRGDSPLHF. CDR3 coding DNA: TGTGCCAGCAGCTCCCCGGACAGGGGTGATTCACCCCTCCACTTT. The V and J genes are TRBV7-2 and TRBJ1-6, with TRBD1 matching over 9 bases. Germline V CDR1 and CDR2: SGHTA, FQGNSA. CDR3 size: 15 residues. Trimming removed 4 bases from V and 8 bases from J; junction bases left unmatched: 6.